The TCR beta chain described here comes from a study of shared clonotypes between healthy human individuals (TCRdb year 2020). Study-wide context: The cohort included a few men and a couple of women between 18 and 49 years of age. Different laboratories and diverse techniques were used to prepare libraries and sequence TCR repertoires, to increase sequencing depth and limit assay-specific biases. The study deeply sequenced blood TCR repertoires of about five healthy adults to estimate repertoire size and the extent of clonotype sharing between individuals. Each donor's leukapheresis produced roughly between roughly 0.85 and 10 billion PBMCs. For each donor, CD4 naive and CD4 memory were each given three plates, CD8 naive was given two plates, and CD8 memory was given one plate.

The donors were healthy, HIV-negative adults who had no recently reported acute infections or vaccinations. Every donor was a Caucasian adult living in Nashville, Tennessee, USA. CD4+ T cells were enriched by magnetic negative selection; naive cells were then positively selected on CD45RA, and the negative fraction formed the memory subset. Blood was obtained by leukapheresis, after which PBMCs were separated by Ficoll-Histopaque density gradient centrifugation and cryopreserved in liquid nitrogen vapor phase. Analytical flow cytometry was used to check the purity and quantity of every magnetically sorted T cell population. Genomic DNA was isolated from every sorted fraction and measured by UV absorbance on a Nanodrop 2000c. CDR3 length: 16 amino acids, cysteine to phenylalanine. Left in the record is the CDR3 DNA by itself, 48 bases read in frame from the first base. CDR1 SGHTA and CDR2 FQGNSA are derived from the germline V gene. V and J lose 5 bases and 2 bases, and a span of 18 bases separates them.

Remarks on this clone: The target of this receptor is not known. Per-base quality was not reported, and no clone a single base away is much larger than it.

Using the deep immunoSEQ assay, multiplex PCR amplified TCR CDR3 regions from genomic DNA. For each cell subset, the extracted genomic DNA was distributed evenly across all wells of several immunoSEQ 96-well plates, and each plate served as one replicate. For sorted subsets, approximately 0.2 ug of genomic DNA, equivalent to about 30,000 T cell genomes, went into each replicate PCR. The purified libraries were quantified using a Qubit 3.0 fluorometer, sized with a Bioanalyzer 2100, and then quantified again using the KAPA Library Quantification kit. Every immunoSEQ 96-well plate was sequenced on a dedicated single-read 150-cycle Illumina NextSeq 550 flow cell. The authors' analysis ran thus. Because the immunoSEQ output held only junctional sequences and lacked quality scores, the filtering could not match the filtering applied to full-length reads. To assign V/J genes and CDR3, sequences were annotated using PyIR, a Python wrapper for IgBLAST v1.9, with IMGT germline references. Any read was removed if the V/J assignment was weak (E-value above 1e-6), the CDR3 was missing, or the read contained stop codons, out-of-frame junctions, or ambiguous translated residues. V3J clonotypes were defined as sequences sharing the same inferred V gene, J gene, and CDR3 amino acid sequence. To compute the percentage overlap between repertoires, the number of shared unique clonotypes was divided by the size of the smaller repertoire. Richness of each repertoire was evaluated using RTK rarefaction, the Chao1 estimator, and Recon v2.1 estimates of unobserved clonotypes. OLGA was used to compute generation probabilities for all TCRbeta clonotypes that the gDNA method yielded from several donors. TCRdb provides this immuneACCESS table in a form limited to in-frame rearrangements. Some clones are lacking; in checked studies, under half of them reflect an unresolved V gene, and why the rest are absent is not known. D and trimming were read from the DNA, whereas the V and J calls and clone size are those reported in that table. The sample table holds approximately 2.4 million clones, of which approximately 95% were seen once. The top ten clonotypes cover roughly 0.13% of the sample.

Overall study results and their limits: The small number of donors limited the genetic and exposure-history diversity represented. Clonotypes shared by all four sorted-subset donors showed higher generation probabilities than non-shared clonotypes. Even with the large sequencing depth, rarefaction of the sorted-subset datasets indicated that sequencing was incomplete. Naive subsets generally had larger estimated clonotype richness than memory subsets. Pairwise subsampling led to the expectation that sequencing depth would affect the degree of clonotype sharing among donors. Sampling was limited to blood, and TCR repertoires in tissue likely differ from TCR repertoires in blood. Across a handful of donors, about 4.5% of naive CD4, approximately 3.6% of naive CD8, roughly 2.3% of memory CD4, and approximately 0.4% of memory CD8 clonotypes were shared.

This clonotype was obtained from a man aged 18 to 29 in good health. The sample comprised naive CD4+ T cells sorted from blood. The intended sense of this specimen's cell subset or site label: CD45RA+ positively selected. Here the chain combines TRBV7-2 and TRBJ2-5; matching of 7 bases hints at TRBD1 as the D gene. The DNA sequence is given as TGTGCCAGCAGCCCTCGGGGGAAGGGGGCTCAAGAGACCCAGTACTTC. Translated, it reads CASSPRGKGAQETQYF.